This T cell receptor beta chain derives from a study of CD8+ T cells in alopecia areata. Study-wide findings and caveats: Persistence in scalp and blood during tofacitinib was observed for many expanded lesional clones.

For this clone: What it binds is not known.

The treatment was: oral pan-JAK inhibitor, 5-10 mg twice daily. Germline V gene lookup returns CDR1 SGDLS and CDR2 YYNGEE. The trim removed 0 bases at V and 2 bases at J, leaving 3 bases unmatched. The CDR3 is made up of 15 amino acids. Reverse transcribed after extraction, RNA yielded cDNA as the sequencing template. The method was immunoSEQ multiplex PCR; TCRdb's version includes in-frame clones alone and lacks a portion of them. The table lists fewer than 110,000 clones, 86% of them singletons. The V and J genes are TRBV9 and TRBJ1-1; TRBD1 agrees at 8 bases. The material sequenced was CD8+ T cells sorted from blood, taken between weeks 30 and 35, from a patient treated with tofacitinib. This sequence originates from a human donor with alopecia areata. The CDR3 here is CASSVVSGGNTEAFF. CDR3 sequence (DNA): TGTGCCAGCAGCGTAGTGTCAGGGGGCAACACTGAAGCTTTCTTT.